Following are 27 T cell receptor beta chains from one sample sequenced in a study of tumor-infiltrating lymphocytes in primary liver carcinoma. The researchers obtained blood RNA from unsorted whole blood and also extracted germline DNA. Using a constant-region primer together with ProtoScript II reverse transcriptase, TCR beta cDNA was made from 500 ng of total RNA. Three-round nested multiplex PCR performed with slightly modified ARM-PCR produced the TCR beta libraries. Primers for the first two PCR rounds were TRBV1-TRBV30 forward primers and a C-beta reverse primer (roughly 10 cycles per round). TCRdb reprocessed the multiplex PCR reads with MiXCR, giving one entry per CDR3 protein. The sample contains about 350,000 distinct CDR3 sequences, almost 65% of which appear only once. The sequenced sample was peripheral blood. The source of these receptors is a man aged 35 to 55 with primary liver carcinoma and hepatitis B virus infection.

A note on this clonotype: The junction departs from the called germline gene at one end, perhaps through a read error. The J gene is TRBJ2-7, the V gene TRBV5-4; the D gene could be TRBD1 or TRBD2 (5 bases each). The length of the CDR3 is 14 residues. CDR1 and CDR2 from the germline V gene are SGHNT and YYREEE (reference sequence). The CDR3 spells CTSRPGPVPWERYF. CDR3 sequence (DNA): TGTACCAGCAGACCGGGACCAGTCCCCTGGGAGCGTTACTTC.

Comment on this clonotype: The conserved phenylalanine or tryptophan is not found at the CDR3 terminus, so this likely reflects a read error. This chain links TRBV29-1 with TRBJ2-1; 8 bases are shared with TRBD2. The length of the CDR3 is 13 residues. Looked up from germline, CDR1 is SQVTM and CDR2 is ANQGSEA. V shed 8 bases, J shed 5 bases, and the junction held 8 bases outside the gene matches. In DNA, the CDR3 is TGCAGCCTATTGGGACTAGGAGACAATGAGCAGTTCTTA. Protein product: CSLLGLGDNEQFL.

This clonotype was seen many times. This rearrangement joins TRBV12-3 or TRBV12-4 to TRBJ2-7, with 13 bases identical to TRBD2. The V and J ends lost 4 bases and 7 bases, in that order; junction bases with no gene match: 7. This CDR3 has 15 amino acids. The CDR3, as DNA: TGTGCCAGCAGTTCCTACCGGACTAGCGGGAGAGAGCAGTACTTC. It yields the protein CASSSYRTSGREQYF.

This clonotype was seen a handful of times. A read error may be the cause here, since a much bigger clone is one base away. V is TRBV6-5 and J is TRBJ1-2, with D maybe TRBD1 (5 bases). V lost 2 bases to trimming and J lost 5 bases, with 15 bases between them. This CDR3 has 15 residues. Germline CDR1 MNHEY, CDR2 SVGAGI. CDR3 nucleotide sequence: TGTGCCAGCAGTTACCCACCGGGACTGACTTATGGCTACACCTTC. Residues: CASSYPPGLTYGYTF.

Turning to this clonotype: Mismatch with germline at one junction end may stem from a read error. As DNA, the CDR3 is TGTGCCAGCATCTTAGGGACCGCACGAGGGACCCAGTACTTC. Protein sequence: CASILGTARGTQYF. This chain joins TRBV11-2 and TRBJ2-5; perhaps D is TRBD1 or TRBD2 (5 bases each). Germline CDR1 is SGHAT and CDR2 is FQNNGV. This CDR3 spans 14 amino acids.

On this clonotype itself: One end of the junction does not line up with germline, which may come from a read error. The chain joins TRBV19 to TRBJ1-5; the D gene is possibly TRBD1 (5 bases). CDR1 is LNHDA, CDR2 SQIVND, per germline (reference sequence). This CDR3 is 13 amino acids long. DNA of the CDR3: TGTGACAGTAGTAAGGGGCCTGAGCAGCCCCAGCATTTT. Translation gives CDSSKGPEQPQHF.

A word on this clonotype: Sequence at one end of the junction differs from germline and may be a read error. This rearrangement joins TRBV4-2 to TRBJ2-7, with D uncertain. Germline loops: CDR1 LGHNA, CDR2 YNFKEQ. The CDR3 runs to 13 residues. The CDR3: CASNQVNGYEQYF. The CDR3 DNA is TGTGCCAGCAACCAAGTTAACGGGTACGAGCAGTACTTC.

With respect to this clonotype: One end of the junction fails to match germline, which may point to a read error. The chain uses TRBV6-5 and TRBJ2-1, with 7 nucleotides matching TRBD1. The CDR3 has 18 residues. Germline loops: CDR1 MNHEY, CDR2 SVGAGI. CDR3 residues: CAGSYLGIGLGGNREQFF. As DNA, the CDR3 is TGTGCCGGCAGTTACTTGGGTATAGGTTTAGGGGGCAATCGTGAGCAGTTCTTC.

The chain has TRBV6-1 and TRBJ2-7; 7 nucleotides agree with TRBD2. The V segment lost 8 bases and the J segment 5 bases; nucleotides outside the gene matches: 15. The CDR3 sequence is 15 residues long. CDR1 is MNHNS and CDR2 is SASEGT in the germline V gene. The CDR3 DNA is TGTGCCAGCGGCCGGGGGGAAGCGGAGAACCACGAGCAGTACTTC. It codes for CASGRGEAENHEQYF.

At least ten counts were recorded for this clonotype. This chain links TRBV29-1 with TRBJ1-2, with 9 bases that match TRBD1. After removal of 6 bases from V and 2 bases from J, the junction contained 10 bases not matched to a gene. Per germline, CDR1 SQVTM and CDR2 ANQGSEA. This CDR3 spans 15 amino acids. In DNA, the CDR3 is TGCAGCGTCTCCTCCTGGACAGGGGCCAACTATGGCTACACCTTC. Encoded protein: CSVSSWTGANYGYTF.

This chain links TRBV5-4 with TRBJ2-2; D is ambiguous. V was cut by 4 bases and J by 8 bases, with 9 bases left in between. Germline CDR1 SGHNT, CDR2 YYREEE (reference sequence). The CDR3 has 12 amino acids. The CDR3 nucleotides read TGTGCCAGCAGCCGACCCGAAGGGGAGCTGTTTTTT. Translation gives CASSRPEGELFF.

This clonotype has at least ten counts. CDR3 region: CASSPRQGQETQYF. DNA for the CDR3: TGTGCCAGCAGCCCCCGACAGGGCCAAGAGACCCAGTACTTC. The chain combines TRBV11-2 with TRBJ2-5; 7 bases are shared with TRBD1. Germline loops: CDR1 SGHAT, CDR2 FQNNGV. CDR3 size: 14 residues. Losses at the gene ends were 5 bases for V and 1 base for J; bases not matched to a gene: 4.

The sample holds one count of this clonotype. The junction and the germline gene differ at one end; a read error may be behind it. The V and J genes are TRBV5-1 and TRBJ2-3; D is perhaps TRBD2 (5 bases). CDR3 size: 16 residues. Germline CDR1 and CDR2: SGHRS and YFSETQ. CDR3 loop: CASTPLGTARADTQYF. CDR3 in DNA: TGCGCCAGCACCCCCCTAGGTACGGCGAGGGCAGATACACAGTATTTT.

The chain is built from TRBV14 and TRBJ1-4; a weak D match, TRBD1 (6 bases). Per the germline V gene, CDR1 is SGHDN and CDR2 is FVKESK. The CDR3 loop spans 13 amino acids. The germline V and J ends were trimmed by 8 bases and 7 bases, with 14 bases remaining between them. The CDR3 spells CASGLQTGEKLFF. The CDR3 nucleotides read TGTGCCAGCGGCCTTCAGACAGGTGAAAAACTGTTTTTT. Full variable domain (outside the CDR3, taken from reference TRBV14 and TRBJ1-4): EAGVTQFPSHSVIEKGQTVTLRCDPISGHDNLYWYRRVMGKEIKFLLHFVKESKQDESGMPNNRFLAERTGGTYSTLKVQPAELEDSGVYFCASGLQTGEKLFFGSGTQLSVL.

The rearrangement joins TRBV6-2 or TRBV6-3 to TRBJ1-1; unclear D gene. Germline assignment: CDR1 MNHEY and CDR2 SVGEGT. The CDR3 spans 15 residues. Trimming cost V 1 base and J 3 bases, with 12 bases left between them. DNA of the CDR3: TGTGCCAGCAGTTACTTTCCTCGAGGTGACACTGAAGCTTTCTTT. Translated: CASSYFPRGDTEAFF.

This clonotype was observed many times. The chain links TRBV11-1 to TRBJ2-1; D possibly corresponds to TRBD1 (5 bases). Germline assignment: CDR1 SGHAT and CDR2 FQDESV (reference sequence). This CDR3 has 15 amino acids. The V end lost 5 bases, the J end lost 7 bases, and 18 bases lay between the germline ends. The CDR3 region is CASSLGSYDSNEQFF. CDR3 nucleotides: TGTGCCAGCAGCCTCGGATCTTACGACAGTAATGAGCAGTTCTTC.

V is TRBV30 and J is TRBJ1-5, with no clear D. The V end was cut by 4 bases, the J end by 2 bases, with 9 bases between. Germline V gene lookup returns CDR1 GTSNPN and CDR2 SVGIG (reference sequence). The CDR3 totals 13 residues. For the CDR3, the DNA is TGTGCCTGGACCGGGGAGGGCAATCAGCCCCAGCATTTT. Its translation: CAWTGEGNQPQHF.

In the case of this clonotype: A read error may account for a junction end that differs from germline. The chain carries TRBV10-3 and TRBJ2-7, with 11 positions matching TRBD1. CDR1 is ENHRY, CDR2 SYGVKD, per germline. The CDR3 loop spans 15 amino acids. CDR3 sequence reads: CTISDRDRGAYEQYF. As DNA, the CDR3 is TGTACCATCAGTGACCGGGACAGGGGGGCCTACGAGCAGTACTTC.

As for this clonotype: This could be a read error, since a much larger clone is one nucleotide away. V is TRBV10-3 and J is TRBJ2-3; D possibly corresponds to TRBD2 (6 bases). Germline CDR1 ENHRY, CDR2 SYGVKD. The CDR3 is made up of 15 amino acids. CDR3 bases: TGTGTCAGTCGGGACTCCTCCACCAACACAGATACGCAGTATTTT. It codes for CVSRDSSTNTDTQYF.

The V gene is TRBV5-1, the J gene TRBJ1-2; D is ambiguous. V lost 4 bases to trimming and J lost 3 bases, with 16 bases between them. Per germline, CDR1 SGHRS and CDR2 YFSETQ. The CDR3 contains 15 residues. CDR3 region: CASSPLTWVDYGYTF. For the CDR3, the DNA is TGCGCCAGCAGCCCGCTAACGTGGGTAGACTATGGCTACACCTTC.

This chain uses TRBV28 with TRBJ2-1; 11 nucleotides align to TRBD2. CDR3 length: 16 residues. Germline V lookup: CDR1 MDHEN, CDR2 SYDVKM. Losses at the gene ends were 6 bases for V and 8 bases for J; bases not matched to a gene: 12. CDR3 loop: CASRPTSGRGRDEQFF. Here the CDR3 DNA reads TGTGCCAGCAGACCAACTAGCGGGAGAGGTAGGGATGAGCAGTTCTTC.

On this clonotype itself: Sequence at one end of the junction differs from germline and may be a read error. V usage is TRBV6-5 and J usage is TRBJ2-7; D assignment may be TRBD1 or TRBD2 (5 bases each). Germline CDR1 is MNHEY and CDR2 is SVGAGI. The length of the CDR3 is 15 residues. The CDR3 spells CASSYSGDGFYEQHF. The CDR3 coding sequence is TGTGCCAGCAGTTACTCTGGGGACGGATTCTACGAGCAGCACTTC.

The chain uses TRBV20-1 and TRBJ2-7, with 8 bases lining up with TRBD1. This CDR3 contains 13 residues. Per germline, CDR1 DFQATT and CDR2 SNEGSKA (reference sequence). The ends lost 1 base at V and 7 bases at J; junction bases unmatched: 6. CDR3 bases: TGCAGTGCTAGAGTCCAGGGGGCGGGGGAGCAGTACTTC. Its protein product is CSARVQGAGEQYF.

This clonotype was detected once. The final CDR3 position lacks the conserved phenylalanine or tryptophan, pointing to a likely read error. No DNA is shown, since the ends of the CDR3 on it are uncertain; the CDR3 is the one TCRdb lists. The rearrangement links TRBV4-2 to TRBJ2-2; the tabulated D call, TRBD1, remains unverified against the DNA. The germline gives CDR1 LGHNA, CDR2 YNFKEQ. The CDR3 is made up of 14 amino acids, end residues included. CDR3 sequence reads: CASSQSPGTGELFL.

This clonotype was seen once. J is TRBJ2-4 and V is TRBV29-1, with D perhaps TRBD2 (5 bases). CDR3 length: 14 residues. The germline CDR1 and CDR2 sequences are SQVTM and ANQGSEA. The CDR3 here is CRAGIDLAKNIQYF. The CDR3 DNA reads as TGCAGGGCCGGGATAGACCTAGCCAAAAACATTCAGTACTTC.

About this clonotype: One end of the junction does not line up with germline, which may come from a read error. The V call is TRBV24-1, the J call TRBJ2-4; weak D call: TRBD1 (5 bases). The CDR3 totals 17 residues. Germline values: CDR1 KGHDR, CDR2 SFDVKD. Here the CDR3 DNA reads TGTGCCACCAGTGACCCCCGGGCCCTAGGGGCCAAAAACATTCAGCACTTC. Translated, it gives CATSDPRALGAKNIQHF.

The chain couples TRBV6-2 or TRBV6-3 to TRBJ2-4; D is unresolved. The CDR3 totals 13 residues. The V and J ends lost 6 bases and 6 bases respectively, with 12 bases between them. Germline CDR1 reads MNHEY; CDR2 reads SVGEGT. The CDR3 spells CASSQARINIQYF. The CDR3 nucleotides are TGTGCCAGCAGCCAAGCGCGGATAAACATTCAGTACTTC.